This T cell receptor beta chain came from a study of T-cell reconstitution after alpha-beta-depleted transplantation in children listed by TCRdb under 2016. In terms of the full investigation: T-cell immune reconstitution after TCRalphabeta/CD19-depleted allogeneic hematopoietic cell transplantation in children was quantitatively tracked in the study by means of TCR repertoire profiling.

The sample's treatment or condition, from its label and the paper: allogeneic hematopoietic cell transplantation with graft depleted of TCRalphabeta T cells and CD19 B cells. Transplant recipients were children who received TCRalphabeta/CD19-depleted allogeneic hematopoietic cell grafts. The CDR3 goes from the cysteine to the phenylalanine over 13 residues. CDR3 DNA is the only sequence kept; it has 39 bases, read in frame from the first base. In the germline V gene (reference sequence), CDR1 corresponds to DFQATT and CDR2 to SNEGSKA. V is cut by 6 bases and J by 4 bases, and the space between the germline ends is 15 bases. Library construction relied on PCR. The run used an Illumina HiSeq 2500. TCR library preparation used molecular barcoding, with unique molecular identifiers applied to normalize quantification of the TCRbeta repertoire. Through fastp at Q25 and MiXCR, TCRdb rebuilt clones from the public reads, retaining in-frame beta chains. Duplicate CDR3 protein sequences are folded into a single record with the most common DNA and genes. In all, the sample holds about a million distinct CDR3 sequences, and less than 30% of those were seen once. Around 30% of the sample rests with the top ten.

As to this clonotype: Its antigen is unknown. No quality values exist for individual bases; no much larger clone is one base distant.

Study-wide conclusions, independent of this receptor: In some patients, the high TCRbeta diversity seen at day 60 was put down to recipient T cells and intrathymic progenitors that had survived conditioning. The frequencies of hyperexpanded clones fell over the following months, and after one year, T-cell counts and TCRbeta diversity were mostly attributed to newly produced T cells. About two months after transplant, the apparently early recovery of alphabetaT-cell counts reportedly depended on just several hundred clones that had expanded rapidly and came from non-depleted graft cells.

The receptor chain draws on TRBV20-1 and TRBJ1-1, and the D gene may be TRBD1, 6 bases matching. The clonotype originates from a boy younger than two who had a stem cell transplant for SCID, so the T cells may come from the graft donor. Specimen: PBMCs, mostly from graft donor cells, collected 360 days after TCRalphabeta/CD19-depleted stem cell transplant. For the CDR3, the sequence is CSAPGQIGTEAFF. The DNA is TGCAGTGCGCCCGGACAGATAGGCACTGAAGCTTTCTTT.